This T cell receptor beta chain was captured by sequencing in a study of OX40 agonist ivuxolimab in advanced cancers. Study context: The eligibility criteria allowed prior anti-PD-1, anti-PD-L1 or anti-CTLA-4 therapy, and around 38% had some. General study points: Nonresponders included some who also had low normalized T-cell clonal expansion.

Some clones are missing from TCRdb's copy, which holds only in-frame ones; the method was immunoSEQ multiplex PCR. The sample shows around 76,000 clones, more than 70% of them seen only once. CDR1 is MNHEY, CDR2 SVGAGI, per germline. CDR3 length: 15 residues. V was clipped by 2 bases and J by 4 bases; unmatched bases: 7. As to this clone: Its antigen is as yet unknown.

V gene TRBV6-5 combines with J gene TRBJ1-2; 7 positions agree with TRBD1. This TCR was recovered from an adult with an advanced solid tumor such as melanoma, head and neck, liver or kidney cancer. This material consisted of CD4+ or CD8+ T cells sorted from blood, taken in a trial of the OX40 agonist ivuxolimab. The CDR3 DNA is TGTGCCAGCAGTTACGGCCCGACAGGGACCTATGGCTACACCTTC. This gives the protein CASSYGPTGTYGYTF.